The 25 T cell receptor beta chains presented below share a single source sample, sequenced in a study of T-cell reconstitution after alpha-beta-depleted transplantation in children. The TCRbeta library was prepared with unique molecular identifiers. Each CDR3 protein is one row after TCRdb ran MiXCR on the PCR reads. This table has roughly 500,000 distinct CDR3 sequences, about 17% appearing once. Sample: PBMCs from the stem cell graft donor, taken from the stem cell graft. Receptor source: a human donor who donated a stem cell graft to a child with acute lymphoblastic leukemia.

The sample holds a few counts of this clonotype. The CDR3 DNA is TGCAGTGCTAGAGATTCTAGGGGCGCGGCGGAGACCCAGTACTTC. Translated, it gives CSARDSRGAAETQYF. The J gene is TRBJ2-5, the V gene TRBV20-1; D is perhaps TRBD1 (5 bases). This CDR3 region has 15 residues. Trimming took off 0 bases at V and 5 bases at J, with 16 bases between the two ends. Looked up from germline, CDR1 is DFQATT and CDR2 is SNEGSKA (reference sequence).

This clonotype was detected only a few times. The genes are TRBV20-1 and TRBJ2-7; TRBD2 matches at 9 bases. The CDR3 is 16 amino acids. V was clipped by 2 bases and J by 1 base; unmatched bases: 9. CDR1 is DFQATT and CDR2 is SNEGSKA in the germline V gene (reference sequence). DNA of the CDR3: TGCAGTGCTAGATTACCGGGACTAGCTGCGTCCTACGAGCAGTACTTC. This codes for CSARLPGLAASYEQYF.

CDR3 coding DNA: TGTGCCAGCTCACCGCCCCGGACAGCTAACTATGGCTACACCTTC. Its protein is CASSPPRTANYGYTF. J is TRBJ1-2 and V is TRBV18; the D gene is possibly TRBD1 (6 bases). The germline CDR1 and CDR2 sequences are KGHSH and LQKENI. The CDR3 is 15 amino acids. V lost 3 bases and J 0 bases, leaving 11 bases between the germline ends.

The V call is TRBV5-5, the J call TRBJ2-1; D remains unclear. Germline V CDR1 and CDR2: SGHKS, YYEKEE (reference sequence). Trimming left V 6 bases short and J 10 bases short, with 26 bases between. The CDR3 runs to 16 residues. The CDR3 coding sequence is TGTGCCAGCATTCCCGTTGCCACCGTTGCCGTTCAAGAGCAGTTCTTC. Protein sequence: CASIPVATVAVQEQFF.

The sample holds a few counts of this clonotype. This chain connects TRBV5-1 to TRBJ2-6; TRBD1 matches at 8 bases. Per the germline V gene, CDR1 is SGHRS and CDR2 is YFSETQ. Losses at the gene ends were 4 bases for V and 2 bases for J; bases not matched to a gene: 5. The CDR3 runs 16 residues. This CDR3 is CASSPTGGAGANVLTF. CDR3 DNA sequence: TGCGCCAGCAGCCCCACAGGGGGAGCTGGGGCCAACGTCCTGACTTTC.

The CDR3 DNA reads as TGTGCCACCAGTGATTTCGTAACAGATACGCAGTATTTT. Amino acids: CATSDFVTDTQYF. The chain uses TRBV24-1 and TRBJ2-3, with D unclear. The V gene's germline CDR1 is KGHDR and CDR2 SFDVKD. Trimming stripped 1 base from V and 3 bases from J, with 4 bases between. The CDR3 sequence is 13 residues long.

This clonotype was recorded many times. The chain recombines TRBV20-1 with TRBJ2-1; 8 nucleotides line up with TRBD2. Losses at the gene ends were 0 bases for V and 6 bases for J; bases not matched to a gene: 7. The CDR3 length is 15 residues. Germline V gives CDR1 DFQATT, CDR2 SNEGSKA (reference sequence). Here the CDR3 DNA reads TGCAGTGCTAGAGATTTAGCGGGACAATCCAATGAGCAGTTCTTC. Residues: CSARDLAGQSNEQFF.

This clonotype has more than one count but fewer than ten. The gene calls are TRBV7-2 and TRBJ1-1; no clear D. V was cut by 1 base and J by 1 base, with 10 bases left in between. Looked up from germline, CDR1 is SGHTA and CDR2 is FQGNSA. CDR3 size: 15 residues. CDR3 coding DNA: TGTGCCAGCAGCTTAGTTTGGTCCTCGAACACTGAAGCTTTCTTT. Its translation is CASSLVWSSNTEAFF.

Only a few counts were recorded for this clonotype. The chain links TRBV5-1 to TRBJ2-4; 10 nucleotides agree with TRBD1. With V trimmed by 4 bases and J by 3 bases, 4 bases remained unmatched. The CDR3 has 15 amino acids. Germline V lookup: CDR1 SGHRS, CDR2 YFSETQ. The CDR3 loop reads CASSIWTGGKNIQYF. CDR3 in DNA: TGCGCCAGCAGCATATGGACAGGGGGCAAAAACATTCAGTACTTC.

This clonotype was observed a handful of times. V is TRBV18 and J is TRBJ2-2; D not resolved. Germline V gene lookup returns CDR1 KGHSH and CDR2 LQKENI. This CDR3 is 16 amino acids long. Trimming pared 0 bases from V and 0 bases from J, leaving 8 bases between. CDR3 sequence (DNA): TGTGCCAGCTCACCACCGTCATTGGCGAACACCGGGGAGCTGTTTTTT. Translation gives CASSPPSLANTGELFF. Looking up the rest from reference TRBV18 and TRBJ2-2 gives the full variable domain: NAGVMQNPRHLVRRRGQEARLRCSPMKGHSHVYWYRQLPEEGLKFMVYLQKENIIDESGMPKERFSAEFPKEGPSILRIQQVVRGDSAAYFCASSPPSLANTGELFFGEGSRLTVL.

This clonotype appeared a few times. J is TRBJ2-5 and V is TRBV21-1; TRBD2, as called in the table, went unchecked against the DNA. TRBV21-1 is classified as a pseudogene. This CDR3 region has 16 residues. The CDR3 region has the DNA TGTGCCAGCAACACCTTAGCGGGAGTAAGCCAAGAGACCCAGTACTTC. Protein: CASNTLAGVSQETQYF.

The V and J genes are TRBV9 and TRBJ2-3, with D tentatively TRBD2 (6 bases). Germline loops: CDR1 SGDLS, CDR2 YYNGEE. Trimming took 3 bases from V and 1 from J, leaving 15 bases between them. There are 16 residues in the CDR3. CDR3 in amino acids: CASSGGAGPGTDTQYF. In nucleotides, the CDR3 is TGTGCCAGCAGCGGGGGCGCGGGGCCAGGCACAGATACGCAGTATTTT.

The V gene is TRBV5-1, the J gene TRBJ2-7; D remains unclear. CDR1 and CDR2 (germline): SGHRS, YFSETQ. The CDR3 sequence is 15 residues long. The V end was cut by 7 bases, the J end by 2 bases, with 19 bases between. DNA for the CDR3: TGCGCCAGCGTAGGTATGGCAGGTTCTACCTACGAGCAGTACTTC. Translated, it gives CASVGMAGSTYEQYF. Combining the CDR3 with reference TRBV5-1 and TRBJ2-7 gives the whole variable domain KAGVTQTPRYLIKTRGQQVTLSCSPISGHRSVSWYQQTPGQGLQFLFEYFSETQRNKGNFPGRFSGRQFSNSRSEMNVSTLELGDSALYLCASVGMAGSTYEQYFGPGTRLTVT.

V and J are TRBV7-3 and TRBJ2-3, with TRBD2 matching over 10 bases. The germline gives CDR1 SGHTA, CDR2 FQGTGA. The V segment lost 5 bases and the J segment 6 bases; nucleotides outside the gene matches: 8. This CDR3 has 15 amino acids. CDR3 amino acids: CASSPGASGSDTQYF. The CDR3 DNA reads TGTGCCAGCAGCCCAGGGGCTAGCGGGAGCGATACGCAGTATTTT. Full variable domain (rest looked up from reference TRBV7-3 and TRBJ2-3): GAGVSQTPSNKVTEKGKYVELRCDPISGHTALYWYRQSLGQGPEFLIYFQGTGAADDSGLPNDRFFAVRPEGSVSTLKIQRTERGDSAVYLCASSPGASGSDTQYFGPGTRLTVL.

V is TRBV29-1 and J is TRBJ2-5, with 7 bases lining up with TRBD1. Germline V lookup: CDR1 SQVTM, CDR2 ANQGSEA. CDR3 length equals 12 residues. Trimming cost V 7 bases and J 4 bases; bases outside gene matches: 6. CDR3 in amino acids: CSAWDSRETQYF. The CDR3 DNA reads TGCAGCGCCTGGGACAGCAGAGAGACCCAGTACTTC.

This clonotype was counted only a few times. The chain joins TRBV13 to TRBJ1-1; no clear D gene. The CDR3 spans 11 residues. Trimming took off 5 bases at V and 3 bases at J, with 4 bases between the two ends. Germline V gene sequence: CDR1 PRHDT, CDR2 FYEKMQ (reference sequence). The CDR3 coding sequence is TGTGCCAGCAGCCATGACACTGAAGCTTTCTTT. It translates to CASSHDTEAFF. The whole variable domain, remainder taken from reference TRBV13 and TRBJ1-1, is AAGVIQSPRHLIKEKRETATLKCYPIPRHDTVYWYQQGPGQDPQFLISFYEKMQSDKGSIPDRFSAQQFSDYHSELNMSSLELGDSALYFCASSHDTEAFFGQGTRLTVV.

This clonotype has only a few counts. The chain carries TRBV5-1 and TRBJ1-1; 7 bases line up with TRBD1. Per germline, CDR1 SGHRS and CDR2 YFSETQ. The CDR3 runs to 16 residues. V trimming: 1 base; J trimming: 3 bases; junction bases outside the gene matches: 9. DNA of the CDR3: TGCGCCAGCAGCTTGAGGATGACAGGGCCGGACACTGAAGCTTTCTTT. It yields the protein CASSLRMTGPDTEAFF.

This clonotype was detected a few times. The chain couples TRBV27 to TRBJ1-2; no firm D call. V lost 6 bases and J lost 3, with 20 bases in between. Germline CDR1 MNHEY, CDR2 SMNVEV (reference sequence). CDR3 length equals 16 residues. The CDR3 here is CASRRTADPWDYGYTF. In DNA form, the CDR3 reads TGTGCCAGCAGGAGGACGGCGGACCCCTGGGACTATGGCTACACCTTC.

This clonotype was seen a handful of times. The rearrangement uses TRBV5-1 and TRBJ2-3; 10 bases are a match to TRBD2. Looked up from germline, CDR1 is SGHRS and CDR2 is YFSETQ. The CDR3 consists of 17 residues. V shed 3 bases, J shed 6 bases, and the junction held 13 bases outside the gene matches. This CDR3 reads CASSSGPGTSAMDTQYF. As DNA, the CDR3 is TGCGCCAGCAGCTCGGGACCCGGGACTAGCGCCATGGATACGCAGTATTTT.

This clonotype was recorded a few times. The V and J genes are TRBV9 and TRBJ1-3; D ambiguous. The CDR3 length is 17 residues. Trimming left V 4 bases short and J 3 bases short, with 20 bases between. Germline V gene sequence: CDR1 SGDLS, CDR2 YYNGEE. CDR3 sequence (DNA): TGTGCCAGCAGCCCCCCCGGGGTAGGCATGATTGGAAACACCATATATTTT. Its translation is CASSPPGVGMIGNTIYF.

The CDR3 DNA reads as TGCGCCAGCAGCCTGACTAGCGGGAGTGTGTACGAGCAGTACTTC. Amino acid sequence: CASSLTSGSVYEQYF. The V and J genes are TRBV5-1 and TRBJ2-7; 12 positions agree with TRBD2. The CDR3 length is 15 residues. The J segment lost 4 bases and the V segment lost 4 bases, leaving 6 bases of the junction unmatched. The germline V gene has CDR1 SGHRS and CDR2 YFSETQ. The full variable domain, rest sourced from reference TRBV5-1 and TRBJ2-7, is KAGVTQTPRYLIKTRGQQVTLSCSPISGHRSVSWYQQTPGQGLQFLFEYFSETQRNKGNFPGRFSGRQFSNSRSEMNVSTLELGDSALYLCASSLTSGSVYEQYFGPGTRLTVT.

The table lists this clonotype with a few counts. This chain joins TRBV9 and TRBJ1-6; D possibly corresponds to TRBD1 (5 bases). The CDR3 runs to 21 residues. With 0 bases removed from V and 7 bases from J, the gap between germline ends came to 29 bases. The germline V gene has CDR1 SGDLS and CDR2 YYNGEE. The CDR3 reads CASSVEVSGWDPTVINSPLHF. The CDR3 region has the DNA TGTGCCAGCAGCGTAGAAGTATCGGGGTGGGACCCCACGGTCATCAATTCACCCCTCCACTTT.

This clonotype was picked up a small number of times. As DNA, the CDR3 is TGCGCCAGCAGCTTGGAAGGGGCAGACCGGGAGCAGGGGACCCAGTACTTC. It translates to CASSLEGADREQGTQYF. V and J are TRBV5-1 and TRBJ2-5; maybe TRBD2 (6 bases). The CDR3 sequence is 17 residues long. CDR1 is SGHRS and CDR2 is YFSETQ in the germline V gene. V was clipped by 0 bases and J by 7 bases, with 22 bases between them.

At least ten counts were recorded for this clonotype. The chain uses TRBV20-1 and TRBJ2-7, with TRBD2 identical over 7 bases. The CDR3 loop spans 16 amino acids. V gave up 0 bases and J gave up 6 bases; unmatched junction bases: 14. The germline V gene has CDR1 DFQATT and CDR2 SNEGSKA (reference sequence). The CDR3 DNA follows: TGCAGTGCTAGAGATCCGAGTATTGGCGGGAGAGGCGAGCAGTACTTC. This encodes CSARDPSIGGRGEQYF.

This clonotype was counted ten times or more. The chain links TRBV27 to TRBJ2-2; D remains ambiguous. The germline CDR1 and CDR2 sequences are MNHEY and SMNVEV (reference sequence). The germline V and J ends were trimmed by 7 bases and 9 bases, with 9 bases remaining between them. The CDR3 is made up of 11 amino acids. CDR3 bases: TGTGCCAGCACCGATGGACGGGAGCTGTTTTTT. Protein product: CASTDGRELFF.